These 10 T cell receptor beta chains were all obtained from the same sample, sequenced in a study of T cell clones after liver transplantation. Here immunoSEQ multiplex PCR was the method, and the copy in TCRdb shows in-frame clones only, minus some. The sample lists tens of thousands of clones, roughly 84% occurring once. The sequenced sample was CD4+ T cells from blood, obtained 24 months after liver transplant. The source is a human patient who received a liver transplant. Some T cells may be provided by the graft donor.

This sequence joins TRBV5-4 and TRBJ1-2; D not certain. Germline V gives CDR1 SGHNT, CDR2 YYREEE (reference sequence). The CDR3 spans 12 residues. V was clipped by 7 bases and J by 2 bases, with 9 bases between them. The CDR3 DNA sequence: TGTGCCAGCGGCGGTCTGAACTATGGCTACACCTTC. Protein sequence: CASGGLNYGYTF.

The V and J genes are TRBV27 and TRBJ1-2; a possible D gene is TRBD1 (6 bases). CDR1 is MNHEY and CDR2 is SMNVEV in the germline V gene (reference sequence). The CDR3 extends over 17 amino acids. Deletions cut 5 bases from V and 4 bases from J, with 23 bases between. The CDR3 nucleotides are TGTGCCAGCAGTCTCAGGGCGGGGCCAGGGGCCGCCTATGGCTACACCTTC. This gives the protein CASSLRAGPGAAYGYTF.

The CDR3: CASSVEAGGGEQYF. For the CDR3, the DNA is TGTGCCAGCAGCGTAGAAGCGGGGGGAGGCGAGCAGTACTTC. The chain links TRBV9 to TRBJ2-7; 9 bases fit TRBD2. Trimming removed 0 bases from V and 6 bases from J; junction bases left unmatched: 4. The CDR3 totals 14 residues. Germline V gives CDR1 SGDLS, CDR2 YYNGEE. The full variable domain, completed using reference TRBV9 and TRBJ2-7, is DSGVTQTPKHLITATGQRVTLRCSPRSGDLSVYWYQQSLDQGLQFLIQYYNGEERAKGNILERFSAQQFPDLHSELNLSSLELGDSALYFCASSVEAGGGEQYFGPGTRLTVT.

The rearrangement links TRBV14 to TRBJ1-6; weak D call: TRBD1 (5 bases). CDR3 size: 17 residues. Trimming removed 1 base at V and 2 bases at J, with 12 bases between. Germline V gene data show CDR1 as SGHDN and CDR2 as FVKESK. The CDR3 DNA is TGTGCCAGCAGCCAAGTCGGGGGTGGGACCTATAATTCACCCCTCCACTTT. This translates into CASSQVGGGTYNSPLHF. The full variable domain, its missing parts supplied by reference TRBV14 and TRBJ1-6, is EAGVTQFPSHSVIEKGQTVTLRCDPISGHDNLYWYRRVMGKEIKFLLHFVKESKQDESGMPNNRFLAERTGGTYSTLKVQPAELEDSGVYFCASSQVGGGTYNSPLHFGNGTRLTVT.

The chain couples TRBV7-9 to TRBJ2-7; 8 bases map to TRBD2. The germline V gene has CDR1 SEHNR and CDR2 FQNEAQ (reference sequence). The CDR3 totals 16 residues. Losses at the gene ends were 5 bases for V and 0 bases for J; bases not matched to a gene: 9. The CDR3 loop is CASSRTLAGISYEQYF. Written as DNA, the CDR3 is TGTGCCAGCAGCCGAACCCTAGCGGGTATCTCCTACGAGCAGTACTTC.

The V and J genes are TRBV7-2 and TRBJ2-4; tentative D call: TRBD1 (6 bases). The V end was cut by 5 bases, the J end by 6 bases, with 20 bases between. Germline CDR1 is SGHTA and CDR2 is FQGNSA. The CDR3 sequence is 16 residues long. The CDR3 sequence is CASSPTPQGRPNIQYF. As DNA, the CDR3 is TGTGCCAGCAGCCCGACCCCACAGGGAAGGCCAAACATTCAGTACTTC.

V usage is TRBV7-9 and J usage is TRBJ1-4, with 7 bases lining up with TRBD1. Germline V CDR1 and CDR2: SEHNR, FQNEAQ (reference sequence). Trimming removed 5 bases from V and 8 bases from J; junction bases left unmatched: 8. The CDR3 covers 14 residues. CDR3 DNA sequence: TGTGCCAGCAGCCCCCAGACAGGGAGGGAAAAACTGTTTTTT. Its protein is CASSPQTGREKLFF.

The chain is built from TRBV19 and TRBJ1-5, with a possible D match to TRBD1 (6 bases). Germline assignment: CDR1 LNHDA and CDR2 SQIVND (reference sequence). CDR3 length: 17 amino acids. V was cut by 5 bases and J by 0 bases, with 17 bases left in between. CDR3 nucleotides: TGTGCCAGTAGTTATACGGGGGGCGGAAATAGCAATCAGCCCCAGCATTTT. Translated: CASSYTGGGNSNQPQHF.

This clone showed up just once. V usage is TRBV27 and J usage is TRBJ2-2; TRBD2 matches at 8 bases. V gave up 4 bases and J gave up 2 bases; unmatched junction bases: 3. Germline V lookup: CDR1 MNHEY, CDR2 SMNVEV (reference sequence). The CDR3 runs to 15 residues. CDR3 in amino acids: CASSSGTSNTGELFF. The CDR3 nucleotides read TGTGCCAGCAGTTCCGGGACTAGTAACACCGGGGAGCTGTTTTTT.

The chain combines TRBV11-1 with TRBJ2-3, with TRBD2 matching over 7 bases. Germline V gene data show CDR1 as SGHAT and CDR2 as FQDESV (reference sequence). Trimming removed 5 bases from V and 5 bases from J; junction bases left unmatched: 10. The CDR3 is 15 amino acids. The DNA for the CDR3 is TGTGCCAGCAGCCCGACTAGCTGGGAGCGAGATACGCAGTATTTT. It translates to CASSPTSWERDTQYF.